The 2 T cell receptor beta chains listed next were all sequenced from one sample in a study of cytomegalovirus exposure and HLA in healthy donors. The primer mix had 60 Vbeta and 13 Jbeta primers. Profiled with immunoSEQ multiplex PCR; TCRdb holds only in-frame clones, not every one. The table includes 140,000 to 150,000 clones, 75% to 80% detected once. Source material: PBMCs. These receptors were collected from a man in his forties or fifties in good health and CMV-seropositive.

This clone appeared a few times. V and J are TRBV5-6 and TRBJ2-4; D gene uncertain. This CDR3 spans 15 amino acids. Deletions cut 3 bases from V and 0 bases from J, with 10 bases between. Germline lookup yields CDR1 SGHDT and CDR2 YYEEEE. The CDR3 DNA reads TGTGCCAGCAGCTCGAGGCGCCTAGCCAAAAACATTCAGTACTTC. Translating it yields CASSSRRLAKNIQYF. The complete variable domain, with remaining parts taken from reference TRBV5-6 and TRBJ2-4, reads DAGVTQSPTHLIKTRGQQVTLRCSPKSGHDTVSWYQQALGQGPQFIFQYYEEEERQRGNFPDRFSGHQFPNYSSELNVNALLLGDSALYLCASSSRRLAKNIQYFGAGTRLSVL.

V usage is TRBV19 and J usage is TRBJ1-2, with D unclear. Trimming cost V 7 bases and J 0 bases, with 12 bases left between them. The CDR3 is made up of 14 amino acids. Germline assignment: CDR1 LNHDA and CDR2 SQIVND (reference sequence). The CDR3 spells CASNAGWANYGYTF. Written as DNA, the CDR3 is TGTGCCAGTAACGCGGGCTGGGCTAACTATGGCTACACCTTC. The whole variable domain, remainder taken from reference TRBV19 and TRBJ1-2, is DGGITQSPKYLFRKEGQNVTLSCEQNLNHDAMYWYRQDPGQGLRLIYYSQIVNDFQKGDIAEGYSVSREKKESFPLTVTSAQKNPTAFYLCASNAGWANYGYTFGSGTRLTVV.